The source of this TCR beta chain is a study of blood T cells in healthy people across ages. The CDR3 is 16 amino acids. The V gene end was trimmed by 6 bases and the J gene end by 10 bases; junction bases not matched to a gene: 15. Combining a sample-barcoded 5' primer with a J-beta primer mix, a second PCR ran for roughly 7 to 11 cycles. TCRdb itself ran the 5' RACE reads through MiXCR, one entry per CDR3 protein. This table has about 830,000 distinct CDR3 sequences, around 62% appearing once. Every sample had a minimum of 6.5 million PBMCs isolated. This TCR derives from a man aged 25-45 years in good health. This rearrangement joins TRBV12-3 or TRBV12-4 to TRBJ1-4; TRBD1 matches at 9 bases. Sequencing was performed on blood. DNA of the CDR3: TGTGCCAGCAGCGGGCCCGGGACAGGGAACGTGGGAAAACTGTTTTTT. Protein product: CASSGPGTGNVGKLFF.